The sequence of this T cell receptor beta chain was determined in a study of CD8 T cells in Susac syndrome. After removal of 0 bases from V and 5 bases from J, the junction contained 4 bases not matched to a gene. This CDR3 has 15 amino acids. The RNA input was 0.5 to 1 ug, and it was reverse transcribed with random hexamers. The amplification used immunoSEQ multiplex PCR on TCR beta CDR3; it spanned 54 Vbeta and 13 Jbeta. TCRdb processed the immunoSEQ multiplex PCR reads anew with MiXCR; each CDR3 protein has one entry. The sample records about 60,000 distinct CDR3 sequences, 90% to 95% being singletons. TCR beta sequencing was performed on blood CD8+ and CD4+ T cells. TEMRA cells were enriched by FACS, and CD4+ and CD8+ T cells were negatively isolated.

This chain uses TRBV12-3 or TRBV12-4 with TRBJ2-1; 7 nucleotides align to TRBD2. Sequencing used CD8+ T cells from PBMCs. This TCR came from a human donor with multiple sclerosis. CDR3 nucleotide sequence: TGTGCCAGCAGTTTAGCGGCGGGAGACGACAATGAGCAGTTCTTC. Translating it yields CASSLAAGDDNEQFF.